This T cell receptor beta chain was sequenced in a study of T cell responses to AZD1222 COVID-19 vaccine (dated by TCRdb to about 2021). Looking at the study overall: AZD1222 recipients with second doses at about 4 weeks or about 12 weeks were pooled, because spike-specific TCR depth and breadth did not differ between schedules. Trial participants were enrolled by age into 18-55, 56-69 and 70-plus year subgroups, with roughly 150, 30 and 60 TCR-sequenced participants respectively. TCR sequencing was performed for roughly 250 trial participants, of whom about 200 were given two doses of AZD1222 and about 25 were given two doses of MenACWY control vaccine.

Points on this clone: The clone's antigen remains unknown. Base qualities are not provided; no much larger clone lies one nucleotide away.

This specimen's time point label, per the study, means: baseline before first vaccination. The vaccinee samples were drawn from two UK trials, COV001 and COV002, one of which was a single-blind randomized controlled phase 2/3 trial testing AZD1222 (ChAdOx1 nCoV-19) in healthy adults. For TCRbeta chain sequencing, PBMC samples from trial participants were taken at day 0 and at day 28 after the second dose. What the authors observed across the whole study: Reportedly, almost half of the unique spike-specific TCRs recognized epitopes lying outside the regions that are mutated in the B.1.351 and B.1.1.7 variants. Participants were mostly white British and included more females than males, and it was suggested by the authors that clonal diversity may have been underestimated. Vaccine-associated CD4 TCRs spanned the whole spike protein, with dominant responses in regions 160-218 and 743-854. In the small 56-69-year group, the increase in depth fell short of significance, most likely because of low power. Because no day 14 peak-response samples were available, the repertoires could be characterized only after the peak T cell response. After two AZD1222 doses, both the breadth and the depth of spike-specific TCRs were significantly higher than at day 0 and than in MenACWY recipients. Conclusions about previously exposed vaccinees are limited, since just 5 or 6 AZD1222 recipients were seropositive for SARS-CoV-2 at baseline.

The CDR3 regions of human TCRbeta chains were analyzed by immunosequencing. For the original study's pipeline: TCRs in the repertoires were compared against a reference library of SARS-CoV-2-specific TCRs that had been generated with the MIRA antigen-specificity platform. Breadth was defined as the fraction of unique TCRs that were SARS-CoV-2-associated. Depth was defined as the fraction of total T cells that were SARS-CoV-2-associated. Using the MIRA data, each spike-specific TCR was assigned both to the spike region to which the TCR was reactive and to a CD4 or CD8 class. Log10-transformed breadth and depth values were compared by one-way ANOVA with Sidak's multiple comparisons tests. The clones in this table, taken by TCRdb from immuneACCESS, are in-frame only. Not every clone is retained; where verified, under half of the shortfall comes from an unresolved V gene, and the cause of the rest is unknown. V, J and clone size reflect that table, while D and trimming were determined from the DNA. The sample table contains about 97,000 clones; only one count was recorded for about 88% of them. 2.8% of the sample belongs to the ten largest clones.

CDR1 KGHSH and CDR2 LQKENI were looked up in the germline V gene. The CDR3 spans 15 residues, from the cysteine through the phenylalanine. The entry retains the CDR3 DNA only, 45 bases that are in frame from base 1. V and J are truncated by 8 bases and 0 bases respectively, leaving an intervening sequence of 16 bases. This clonotype was obtained from an adult in good health. This material consisted of peripheral blood, taken on day 0 of AZD1222 vaccination. The chain is assembled from TRBV18 and TRBJ1-2; the D gene cannot be named for sure. The CDR3 amino acid sequence is: CASDPGPGPNYGYTF. The DNA reads TGTGCCAGCGACCCCGGTCCCGGCCCTAACTATGGCTACACCTTC.